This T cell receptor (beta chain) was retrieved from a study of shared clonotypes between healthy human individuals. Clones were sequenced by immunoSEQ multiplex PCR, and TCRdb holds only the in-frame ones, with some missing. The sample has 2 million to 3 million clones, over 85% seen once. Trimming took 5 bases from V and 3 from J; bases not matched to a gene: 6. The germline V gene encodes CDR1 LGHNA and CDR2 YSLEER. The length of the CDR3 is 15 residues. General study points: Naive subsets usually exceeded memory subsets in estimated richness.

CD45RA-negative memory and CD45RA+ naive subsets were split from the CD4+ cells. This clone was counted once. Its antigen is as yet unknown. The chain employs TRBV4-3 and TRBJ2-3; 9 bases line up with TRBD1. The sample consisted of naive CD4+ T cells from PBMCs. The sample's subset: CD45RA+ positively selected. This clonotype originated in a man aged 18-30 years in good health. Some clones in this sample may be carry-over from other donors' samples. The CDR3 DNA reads TGCGCCAGCAGCATACAGGGGGCAGTGACAGATACGCAGTATTTT. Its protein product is CASSIQGAVTDTQYF.